The 14 T cell receptor beta chains below come from one sample, sequenced in a study of blood T cell repertoires in COVID-19. Only in-frame clones appear in the TCRdb table, and some are missing; sequencing was by immunoSEQ multiplex PCR. This sample carries some 190,000 clones, around 84% of them seen once, and the ten largest clones take about 3.5%. The specimen sequenced was PBMCs or T cells enriched from blood (not recorded which). These receptors were taken from a woman aged 25 to 39 who had recovered from COVID-19.

The rearrangement uses TRBV4-1 and TRBJ1-2; possible D gene TRBD1, 5 bases. Per germline, CDR1 MGHRA and CDR2 YSYEKL. The CDR3 consists of 15 residues. Trimming stripped 4 bases from V and 7 bases from J, with 19 bases between. The CDR3 bases are TGCGCCAGCAGCCCCACCCTGACAGACCCTCGTGGCTACACCTTC. It encodes CASSPTLTDPRGYTF.

This chain links TRBV29-1 with TRBJ1-2; 11 bases map to TRBD1. V lost 7 bases to trimming and J lost 7 bases; unmatched junction nucleotides: 11. The CDR3 has 14 residues. CDR1 is SQVTM, CDR2 ANQGSEA, per germline. This CDR3 reads CSAGQGALLSGYTF. CDR3 in DNA: TGCAGCGCTGGACAGGGGGCTCTACTATCTGGCTACACCTTC.

This rearrangement joins TRBV19 to TRBJ1-5; perhaps TRBD1 as D (5 bases). Trimming pared 5 bases from V and 8 bases from J, leaving 19 bases between. The CDR3 sequence is 15 residues long. The germline V gene encodes CDR1 LNHDA and CDR2 SQIVND (reference sequence). This CDR3 is CASSPGRRHDKPQHF. CDR3 coding DNA: TGTGCCAGTAGTCCAGGGAGGAGGCATGATAAGCCCCAGCATTTT.

The count of this clone is one. The V call is TRBV5-6, the J call TRBJ1-1; 7 bases fit TRBD1. After removal of 4 bases from V and 6 bases from J, the junction contained 3 bases not matched to a gene. The length of the CDR3 is 12 residues. CDR1 SGHDT and CDR2 YYEEEE come from the germline V gene. The CDR3 loop reads CASSRDSPEAFF. The CDR3 DNA follows: TGTGCCAGCAGCAGGGACAGCCCTGAAGCTTTCTTT.

This clone was detected once. The gene calls are TRBV2 and TRBJ1-1; 9 positions match TRBD1. V lost 6 bases and J lost 6; bases outside the gene matches: 11. CDR3 length: 15 residues. Germline loops: CDR1 SNHLY, CDR2 FYNNEI. This CDR3 reads CASRYGTGRIPEAFF. DNA of the CDR3: TGTGCCAGCAGGTACGGGACAGGGAGAATTCCTGAAGCTTTCTTT.

Here the CDR3 DNA reads TGTGCCAGTAGTGTACAGGGAAGTCATGGCTACACCTTC. Translation gives CASSVQGSHGYTF. The chain employs TRBV19 and TRBJ1-2; D is possibly TRBD1 (6 bases). The germline V and J ends were trimmed by 5 bases and 6 bases, with 13 bases remaining between them. This CDR3 comprises 13 residues. In germline, CDR1 is LNHDA, CDR2 SQIVND (reference sequence).

In the case of this clone: The same CDR3 also results from other DNA sequences found in this sample. The V call is TRBV19, the J call TRBJ1-1, with D perhaps TRBD1 (5 bases). CDR3 length equals 13 residues. Trimming took 3 bases from V and 1 from J, leaving 6 bases between them. Germline V gene sequence: CDR1 LNHDA, CDR2 SQIVND (reference sequence). As DNA, the CDR3 is TGTGCCAGTAGTATCACAGGGAACACTGAAGCTTTCTTT. This gives the protein CASSITGNTEAFF. The whole variable domain, remainder taken from reference TRBV19 and TRBJ1-1, is DGGITQSPKYLFRKEGQNVTLSCEQNLNHDAMYWYRQDPGQGLRLIYYSQIVNDFQKGDIAEGYSVSREKKESFPLTVTSAQKNPTAFYLCASSITGNTEAFFGQGTRLTVV.

This clone was observed at least ten times. The V and J genes are TRBV21-1 and TRBJ1-6; TRBD1 reflects the table's D call only, with no check against the DNA. TRBV21-1 constitutes a pseudogene. This CDR3 region has 19 residues. The CDR3 spells CASSLPGSRGSSYNSPLHF. CDR3 DNA sequence: TGTGCCAGCAGCCTCCCCGGAAGCAGGGGGTCGTCCTATAATTCACCCCTCCACTTT.

The CDR3 region is CASSPQGVTGELFF. CDR3 nucleotide sequence: TGTGCCAGCTCACCGCAGGGGGTCACCGGGGAGCTGTTTTTT. The rearrangement uses TRBV18 and TRBJ2-2, with 7 nucleotides matching TRBD1. With 3 bases clipped from V and 4 bases from J, the junction kept 2 bases outside the gene matches. Per germline, CDR1 KGHSH and CDR2 LQKENI. The CDR3 runs to 14 residues.

The rearrangement uses TRBV19 and TRBJ2-5; D ambiguous. This CDR3 region has 12 residues. Germline V gene data show CDR1 as LNHDA and CDR2 as SQIVND (reference sequence). V lost 2 bases to trimming and J lost 9 bases, with 10 bases between them. CDR3 bases: TGTGCCAGTAGTATATCCGGTAGTTCCCAGTACTTC. It is translated as CASSISGSSQYF.

The genes are TRBV19 and TRBJ1-5; D is ambiguous. Trimming shortened V by 3 bases and J by 4 bases, and 7 bases separated the two germline ends. CDR3 size: 13 residues. CDR1 and CDR2 (germline): LNHDA, SQIVND (reference sequence). The CDR3 DNA is TGTGCCAGTAGTATCCCGGGGAATCAGCCCCAGCATTTT. Residues: CASSIPGNQPQHF.

V is TRBV12-3 or TRBV12-4 and J is TRBJ1-2; D might be TRBD1 (5 bases). V was cut by 6 bases and J by 8 bases, with 13 bases left in between. The CDR3 runs to 12 residues. The CDR3 region is CASSWEGSGYTF. The DNA of the CDR3 is TGTGCCAGCAGCTGGGAGGGGAGCGGCTACACCTTC.

This chain uses TRBV7-3 with TRBJ2-1; D is possibly TRBD2 (5 bases). The CDR3 length is 14 residues. Per the germline V gene, CDR1 is SGHTA and CDR2 is FQGTGA. V lost 3 bases and J 5 bases, leaving 11 bases between the germline ends. DNA of the CDR3: TGTGCCAGCAGCTTGATACGGGGAAACAATGAGCAGTTCTTC. Translating gives CASSLIRGNNEQFF.

The V and J genes are TRBV15 and TRBJ1-2, with TRBD1 matching over 12 bases. V trimming: 2 bases; J trimming: 7 bases; junction bases outside the gene matches: 8. Germline V gene sequence: CDR1 LNHNV, CDR2 YYDKDF (reference sequence). The CDR3 spans 16 residues. The CDR3 is CATSRKQGQGASGYTF. The CDR3 coding sequence is TGTGCCACCAGCAGAAAGCAGGGACAGGGGGCGAGTGGCTACACCTTC.